One T cell receptor beta chain is described in this entry. Its cognate antigen has yet to be identified. No per-base quality is available; no much larger clone lies one base away. Participants were included only if at least one PBMC sample before ART initiation and at least two post-ART samples were available. All participants with HIV were treated in the United States of America. Cryopreserved samples of about 0.95-11 million PBMC were thawed and washed before DNA extraction. At the time of the earliest PBMC sample for each participant with HIV, ages ranged from roughly 23 to 60 years. PBMC samples from each participant spanned 1-4 timepoints before ART initiation and 2-8 timepoints after ART initiation, with a median of 7 samples. Serial HIV viral load, CD4+ T-cell count, ART history and demographic data were obtained for every participant. Using a Qiagen kit on a QIAcube, genomic DNA was extracted from unsorted PBMC, with samples processed in batches of 12.

These data originate in a study of long-term antiretroviral therapy in people with HIV (dated by TCRdb to between 2020 and 2023). Notes on the research overall: Collection of the earliest samples took place about a decade ahead of the 2015 WHO recommendation for immediate ART, at a time when ART was typically delayed until CD4 counts fell. Test extractions of a monoclonal T-cell line alongside 30 or so polyclonal samples showed no cross-contamination during QIAcube processing. About 35% of the 30 participants with HIV were female. This retrospective serial study examined whether starting ART and sustained HIV suppression were associated with changes in the composition and diversity of the TRB repertoire in peripheral blood. From fewer than 35 adults with confirmed HIV infection, the cohort provided under 250 cryopreserved PBMC samples, gathered serially across a mean of about six years (range 1-12).

Sequencing of the TRB variable region was done with the immunoSEQ hsTCRB v3.0 assay at survey level resolution. TRB sequencing targeted a depth of 40,000-50,000 T-cell genomes per sample. TRB libraries were pooled and sequenced on an Illumina MiSeq using a v3 150-cycle kit. The original methods were these. Repertoire analysis was run in R within a reproducible Nextflow workflow that covered QC, data transformation and analysis. LymphoSeq2, an R package for AIRR-Seq data exploration, was used to implement custom analyses. After excluding a handful of samples that yielded fewer than 5000 total TRB sequences, some 180 HIV repertoires remained for analysis. Of the 188 retained HIV repertoires, roughly 61 were collected before and around 130 after ART initiation. Repertoires were downsampled to 5000 TRB nucleotide sequences, and summary statistics were averaged over 100 downsampling iterations. TRB sequences were retained for analysis only if CDR3 regions of at least seven amino acids were present. Two measures captured diversity: a Shannon entropy-derived clonality score and the Gini coefficient. In the repertoire networks, any two of the top 5000 CDR3 amino acid sequences were linked whenever the two sequences differed by an edit distance of one. Antigen specificity groups and MHC restriction were predicted for TRB CDR3 amino acid sequences with GLIPH2. CDR3 amino acid sequences were matched against VDJdb and McPAS-TCR to flag known CMV, EBV, HIV or tissue antigen associations. Pre-ART, post-ART and control groups were compared with Wilcoxon signed-rank tests and Holm-Bonferroni correction. The source is immuneACCESS, and TCRdb retained only in-frame sequences with V and J called. Part of the clones is not carried over; for the studies checked, unresolved V genes explain less than half of this, and the remainder is unexplained. For V, J and clone size, that table is used; D and trimming come from the DNA. For this sample there are roughly 42,000 clones; about nine tenths appear just once. The top ten clones comprise around 5% of the sample.

Results and caveats for the whole study, not just this receptor: A significant increase in TRB diversity was found to be associated with ART initiation, although TRB diversity was observed to remain significantly below that of transplant donor controls even after long-term ART. HIV repertoires had narrower CDR3 length ranges than controls, and the network structure suggested an antigen-experienced repertoire that shifted only slightly toward naive after ART. Expanded TRB clones identified before ART initiation dominated the repertoire at all time points, although this dominance fluctuated and declined in many PLHIV after ART. Since PBMC availability was limited, sequencing covered only the TCR beta chain, with no alpha chain pairing. The samples span the years 2004 to 2017, and the ART regimens used may be less effective than current regimens. Because pre-ART samples had limited cell numbers, unsorted PBMC were profiled rather than sorted CD4+ and CD8+ T cells. Inferences about post-ART repertoire changes are limited because no data were available on ART adherence, viral resistance or therapy changes.

Taken from cysteine to phenylalanine, the CDR3 has 11 residues. The sequence is cut down to CDR3 DNA, 33 bases in frame from base 1. Based on the germline V gene (reference sequence), the CDR1 and CDR2 sequences are GTSNPN and SVGIG. Between the V and J ends, shortened by 4 bases and 8 bases respectively, the junction contains 11 bases. This receptor was taken from a woman between 50 and 59 years old with HIV. The chain couples TRBV30 to TRBJ1-2; no confident D gene assignment can be made. The sample in question was unsorted PBMCs, obtained 0.1 years before starting antiretroviral therapy. The DNA sequence reads TGTGCCTGGACCCATCCATTGGGCTACACCTTC. Its protein product is CAWTHPLGYTF.